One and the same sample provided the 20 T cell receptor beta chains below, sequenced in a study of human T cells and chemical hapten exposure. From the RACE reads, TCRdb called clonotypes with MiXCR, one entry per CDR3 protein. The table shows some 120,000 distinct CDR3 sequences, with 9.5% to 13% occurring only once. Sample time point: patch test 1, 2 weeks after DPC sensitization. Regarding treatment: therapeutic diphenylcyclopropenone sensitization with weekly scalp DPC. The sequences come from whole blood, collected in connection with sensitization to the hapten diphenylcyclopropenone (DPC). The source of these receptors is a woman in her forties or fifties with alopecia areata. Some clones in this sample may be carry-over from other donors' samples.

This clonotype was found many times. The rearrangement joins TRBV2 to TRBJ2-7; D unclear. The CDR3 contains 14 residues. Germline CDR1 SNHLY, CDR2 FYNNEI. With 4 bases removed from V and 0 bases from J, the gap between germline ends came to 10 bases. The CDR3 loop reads CASSGRNSSYEQYF. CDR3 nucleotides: TGTGCCAGCAGTGGGCGGAACAGCTCCTACGAGCAGTACTTC. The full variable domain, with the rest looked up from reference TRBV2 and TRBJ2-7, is EPEVTQTPSHQVTQMGQEVILRCVPISNHLYFYWYRQILGQKVEFLVSFYNNEISEKSEIFDDQFSVERPDGSNFTLKIRSTKLEDSAMYFCASSGRNSSYEQYFGPGTRLTVT.

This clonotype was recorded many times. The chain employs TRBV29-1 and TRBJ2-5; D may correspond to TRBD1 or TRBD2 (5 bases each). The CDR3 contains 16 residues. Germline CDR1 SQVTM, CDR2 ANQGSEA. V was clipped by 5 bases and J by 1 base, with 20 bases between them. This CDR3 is CSVQPGRNQFQETQYF. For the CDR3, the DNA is TGCAGCGTTCAACCGGGACGGAATCAGTTCCAAGAGACCCAGTACTTC.

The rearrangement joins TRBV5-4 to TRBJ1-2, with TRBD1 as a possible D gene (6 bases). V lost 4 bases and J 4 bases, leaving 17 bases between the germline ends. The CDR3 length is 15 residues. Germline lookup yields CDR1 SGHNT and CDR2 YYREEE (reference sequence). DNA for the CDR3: TGTGCCAGCAGCCCTGGGGGGGGCGCAGGCTATGGCTACACCTTC. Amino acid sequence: CASSPGGGAGYGYTF.

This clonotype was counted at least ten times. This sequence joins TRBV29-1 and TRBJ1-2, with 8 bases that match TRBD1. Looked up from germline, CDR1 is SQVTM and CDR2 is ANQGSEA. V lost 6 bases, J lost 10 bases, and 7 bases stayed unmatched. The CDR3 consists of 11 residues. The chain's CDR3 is CSVGGQGAYTF. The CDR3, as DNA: TGCAGCGTGGGAGGGCAGGGGGCCTACACCTTC.

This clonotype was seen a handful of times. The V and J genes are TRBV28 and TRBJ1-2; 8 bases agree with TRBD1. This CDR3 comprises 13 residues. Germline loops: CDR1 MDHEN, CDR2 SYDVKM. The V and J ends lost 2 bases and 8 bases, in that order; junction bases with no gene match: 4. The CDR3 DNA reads TGTGCCAGCAGTTTAATGACAGGGGTGGGCTACACCTTC. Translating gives CASSLMTGVGYTF.

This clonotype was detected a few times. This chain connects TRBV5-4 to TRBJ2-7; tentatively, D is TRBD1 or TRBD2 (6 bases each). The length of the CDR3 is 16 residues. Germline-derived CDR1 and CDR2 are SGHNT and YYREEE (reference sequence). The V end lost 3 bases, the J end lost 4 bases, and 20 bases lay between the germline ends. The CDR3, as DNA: TGTGCCAGCAGCTCGCCTCCGGGGGCGGTTTTATACGAGCAGTACTTC. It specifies CASSSPPGAVLYEQYF.

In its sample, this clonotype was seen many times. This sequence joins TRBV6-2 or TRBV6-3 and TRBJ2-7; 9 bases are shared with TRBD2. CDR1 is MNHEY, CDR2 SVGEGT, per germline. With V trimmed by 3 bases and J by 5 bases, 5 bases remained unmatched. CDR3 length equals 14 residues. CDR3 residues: CASSYTSGSHEQYF. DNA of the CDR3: TGTGCCAGCAGTTATACTAGCGGGTCCCACGAGCAGTACTTC.

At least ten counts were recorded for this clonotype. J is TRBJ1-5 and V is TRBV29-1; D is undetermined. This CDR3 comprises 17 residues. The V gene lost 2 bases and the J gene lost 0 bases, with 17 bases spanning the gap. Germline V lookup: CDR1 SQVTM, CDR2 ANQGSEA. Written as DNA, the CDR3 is TGCAGCGTTGAACCGGGCCGCGTAGCTGATAGCAATCAGCCCCAGCATTTT. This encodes CSVEPGRVADSNQPQHF.

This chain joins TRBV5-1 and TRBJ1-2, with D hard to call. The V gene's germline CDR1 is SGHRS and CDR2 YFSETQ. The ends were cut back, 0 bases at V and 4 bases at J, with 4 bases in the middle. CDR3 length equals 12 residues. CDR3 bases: TGCGCCAGCAGCTTGGACCCCTATGGCTACACCTTC. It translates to CASSLDPYGYTF.

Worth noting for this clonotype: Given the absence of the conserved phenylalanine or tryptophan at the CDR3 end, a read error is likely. As DNA, the CDR3 is TGTGCCAGCAGTTTCGGAGTGGGGCAGTTCTCC. Protein product: CASSFGVGQFS. The chain carries TRBV12-3 or TRBV12-4 and TRBJ2-1; D gene unclear. Between the trimmed V and J ends, which lost 3 bases and 12 bases, there was a span of 9 bases. CDR3 length: 11 amino acids.

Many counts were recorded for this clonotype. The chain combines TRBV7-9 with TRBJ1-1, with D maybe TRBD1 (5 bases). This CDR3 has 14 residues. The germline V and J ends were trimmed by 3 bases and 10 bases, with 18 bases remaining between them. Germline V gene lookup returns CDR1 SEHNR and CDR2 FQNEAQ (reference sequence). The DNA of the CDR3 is TGTGCCAGCAGCTTTCCGGACCCCTTAAGGGGAGCTTTCTTT. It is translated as CASSFPDPLRGAFF.

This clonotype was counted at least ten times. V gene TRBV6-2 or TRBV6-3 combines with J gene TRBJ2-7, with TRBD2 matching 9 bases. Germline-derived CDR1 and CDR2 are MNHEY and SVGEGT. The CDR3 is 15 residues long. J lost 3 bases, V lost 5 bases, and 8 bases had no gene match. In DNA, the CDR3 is TGTGCCAGCAGTCCCCCGGGACTAGCTTACTACGAGCAGTACTTC. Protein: CASSPPGLAYYEQYF.

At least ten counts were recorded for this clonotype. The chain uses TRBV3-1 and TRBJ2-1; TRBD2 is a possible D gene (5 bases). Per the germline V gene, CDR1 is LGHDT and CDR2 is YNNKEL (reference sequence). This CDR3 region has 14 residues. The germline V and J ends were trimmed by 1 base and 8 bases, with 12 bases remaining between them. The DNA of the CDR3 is TGTGCCAGCAGCCAAGTGTCAGGACTGCATGAGCAGTTCTTC. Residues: CASSQVSGLHEQFF.

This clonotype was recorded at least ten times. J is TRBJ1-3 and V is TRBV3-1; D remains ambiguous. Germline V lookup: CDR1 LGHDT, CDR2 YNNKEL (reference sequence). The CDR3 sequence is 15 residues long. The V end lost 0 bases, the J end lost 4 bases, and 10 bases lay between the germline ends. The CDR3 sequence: CASSQDGQYGNTIYF. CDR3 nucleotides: TGTGCCAGCAGCCAAGATGGCCAGTACGGAAACACCATATATTTT.

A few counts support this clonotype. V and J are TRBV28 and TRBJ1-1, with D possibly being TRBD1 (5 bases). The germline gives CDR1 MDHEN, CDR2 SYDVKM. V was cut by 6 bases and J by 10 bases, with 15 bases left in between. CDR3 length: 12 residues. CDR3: CASSSGPLGAFF. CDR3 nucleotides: TGTGCCAGCAGCTCGGGGCCCCTAGGAGCTTTCTTT. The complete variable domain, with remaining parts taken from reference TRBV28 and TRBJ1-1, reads DVKVTQSSRYLVKRTGEKVFLECVQDMDHENMFWYRQDPGLGLRLIYFSYDVKMKEKGDIPEGYSVSREKKERFSLILESASTNQTSMYLCASSSGPLGAFFGQGTRLTVV.

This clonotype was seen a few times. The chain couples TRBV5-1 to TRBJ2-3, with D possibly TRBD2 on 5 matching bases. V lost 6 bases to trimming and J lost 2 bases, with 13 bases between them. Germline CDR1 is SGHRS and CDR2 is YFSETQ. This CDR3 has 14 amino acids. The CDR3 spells CASNGNPTTDTQYF. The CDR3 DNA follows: TGCGCCAGCAACGGGAACCCGACCACAGATACGCAGTATTTT.

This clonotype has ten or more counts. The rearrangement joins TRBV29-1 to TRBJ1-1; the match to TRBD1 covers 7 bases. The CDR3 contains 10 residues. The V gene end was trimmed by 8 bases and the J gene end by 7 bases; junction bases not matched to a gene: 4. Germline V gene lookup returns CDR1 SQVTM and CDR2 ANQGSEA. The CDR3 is CSTRDSEAFF. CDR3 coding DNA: TGCAGCACACGGGACAGTGAAGCTTTCTTT.

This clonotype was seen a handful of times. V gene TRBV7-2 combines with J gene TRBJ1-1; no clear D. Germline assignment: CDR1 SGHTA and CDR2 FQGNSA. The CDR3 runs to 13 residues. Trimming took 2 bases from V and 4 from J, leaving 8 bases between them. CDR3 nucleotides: TGTGCCAGCAGCTTATACGAGTCCACTGAAGCTTTCTTT. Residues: CASSLYESTEAFF. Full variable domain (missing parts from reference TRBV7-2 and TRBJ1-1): GAGVSQSPSNKVTEKGKDVELRCDPISGHTALYWYRQSLGQGLEFLIYFQGNSAPDKSGLPSDRFSAERTGGSVSTLTIQRTQQEDSAVYLCASSLYESTEAFFGQGTRLTVV.

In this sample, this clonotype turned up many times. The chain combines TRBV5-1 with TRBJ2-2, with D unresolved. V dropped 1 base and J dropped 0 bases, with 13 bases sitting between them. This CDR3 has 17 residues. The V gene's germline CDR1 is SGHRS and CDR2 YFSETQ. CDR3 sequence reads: CASSLFGDTPNTGELFF. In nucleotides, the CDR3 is TGCGCCAGCAGCTTGTTTGGGGATACTCCGAACACCGGGGAGCTGTTTTTT.

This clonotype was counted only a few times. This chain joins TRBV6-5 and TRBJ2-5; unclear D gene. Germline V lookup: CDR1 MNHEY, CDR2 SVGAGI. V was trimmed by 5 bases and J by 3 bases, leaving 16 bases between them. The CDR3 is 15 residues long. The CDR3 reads CASSIGYEEKETQYF. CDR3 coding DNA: TGTGCCAGCAGTATCGGGTACGAGGAAAAAGAGACCCAGTACTTC.